Listed here are 5 T cell receptor beta chains from one sample, sequenced in a study of blood T cell repertoires in COVID-19. Here immunoSEQ multiplex PCR was the method, and the copy in TCRdb shows in-frame clones only, minus some. The sample yields some 290,000 clones, roughly 90% seen once. The sample comprised peripheral blood. These receptors came from a woman in her 30s with COVID-19, enrolled during active disease.

This chain joins TRBV9 and TRBJ2-1; 8 nucleotides align to TRBD2. V was pared by 3 bases and J by 1 base, with 6 bases of the junction left unmatched. CDR3 size: 16 residues. Germline CDR1 reads SGDLS; CDR2 reads YYNGEE. For the CDR3, the DNA is TGTGCCAGCAGCGAACGGGGGGGCCCTTCCTACAATGAGCAGTTCTTC. It yields the protein CASSERGGPSYNEQFF.

This chain joins TRBV7-9 and TRBJ2-1; the match to TRBD1 covers 12 bases. CDR3 size: 16 residues. Germline V gene data show CDR1 as SEHNR and CDR2 as FQNEAQ (reference sequence). V lost 5 bases and J lost 5; bases outside the gene matches: 7. The chain's CDR3 is CASSQMGQGAHNEQFF. As DNA, the CDR3 is TGTGCCAGCAGCCAGATGGGACAGGGGGCACACAATGAGCAGTTCTTC.

The chain carries TRBV6-6 and TRBJ1-5; perhaps TRBD1 as D (5 bases). Germline CDR1 is MNHNY and CDR2 is SVGAGI (reference sequence). The CDR3 is made up of 14 amino acids. V lost 7 bases, J lost 2 bases, and 12 bases lay in between. The CDR3 sequence is CASTPRGGNQPQHF. DNA for the CDR3: TGTGCCAGCACCCCGCGGGGCGGCAATCAGCCCCAGCATTTT.

The gene calls are TRBV21-1 and TRBJ2-2; the table's D call, TRBD1, was not checked against the DNA. TRBV21-1 is a documented pseudogene. The CDR3 spans 12 residues. The CDR3 spells CASDSPSGELFF. For the CDR3, the DNA is TGTGCCAGCGACAGCCCTTCGGGGGAGCTGTTTTTT.

V gene TRBV4-1 combines with J gene TRBJ2-1, with 8 bases aligning to TRBD2. Per the germline V gene, CDR1 is MGHRA and CDR2 is YSYEKL. V gave up 4 bases and J gave up 9 bases; unmatched junction bases: 8. This CDR3 contains 14 residues. This CDR3 is CASSLAGGSLEQFF. CDR3 bases: TGCGCCAGCAGCCTCGCGGGGGGCTCTCTTGAGCAGTTCTTC.